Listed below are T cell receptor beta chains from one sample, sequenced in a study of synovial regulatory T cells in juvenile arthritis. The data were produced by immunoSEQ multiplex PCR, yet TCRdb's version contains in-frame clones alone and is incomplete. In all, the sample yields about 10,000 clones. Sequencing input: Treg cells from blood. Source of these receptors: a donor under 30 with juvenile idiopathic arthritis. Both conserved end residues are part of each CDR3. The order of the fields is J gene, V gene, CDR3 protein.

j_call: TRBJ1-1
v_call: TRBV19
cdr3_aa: CASSISVRPRGTEAFF

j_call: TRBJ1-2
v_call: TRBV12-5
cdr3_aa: CASGLNPSWRGGYTF

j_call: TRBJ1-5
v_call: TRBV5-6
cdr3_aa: CASRRWGGMSNQPQHF

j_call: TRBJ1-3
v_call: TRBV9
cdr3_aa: CASSVLSSGNTIYF

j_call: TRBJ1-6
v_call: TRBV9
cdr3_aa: CASSAGGFGSPLHF

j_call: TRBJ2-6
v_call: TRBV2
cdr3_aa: CASRDGANVLTF

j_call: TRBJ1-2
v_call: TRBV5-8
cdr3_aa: CASSLGGDLRYGYTF

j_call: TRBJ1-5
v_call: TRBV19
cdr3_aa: CASSWSPGINSNQPQHF

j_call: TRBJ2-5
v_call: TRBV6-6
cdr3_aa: CASSYLGGAQETQYF

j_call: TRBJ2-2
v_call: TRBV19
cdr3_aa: CASSGQGSTGELFF

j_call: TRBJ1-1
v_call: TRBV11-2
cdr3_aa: CASSSYTEAFF

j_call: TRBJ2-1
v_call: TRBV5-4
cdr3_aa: CASSLGLKQGVEQFF

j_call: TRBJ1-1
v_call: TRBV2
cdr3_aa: CASRGQGHEAFF

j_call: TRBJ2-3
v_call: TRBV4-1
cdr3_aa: CASSQDFGTQYF

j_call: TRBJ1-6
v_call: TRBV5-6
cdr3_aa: CASTNRQGAVNSPLHF

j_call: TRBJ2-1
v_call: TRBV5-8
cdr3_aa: CASSSKQGRGAYNEQFF

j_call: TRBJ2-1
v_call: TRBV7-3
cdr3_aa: CASSLTFLAGGGGEQFF

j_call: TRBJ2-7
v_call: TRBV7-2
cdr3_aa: CASSLSLGRSYEQYF

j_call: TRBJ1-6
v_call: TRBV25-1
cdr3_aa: CASSESGQILAPLHF

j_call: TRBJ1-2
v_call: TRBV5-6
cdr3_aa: CASSQQGTYGYTF

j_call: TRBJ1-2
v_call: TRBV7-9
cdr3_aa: CASSPVRVRGDTF

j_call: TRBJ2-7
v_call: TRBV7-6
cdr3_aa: CASSLNSISYEQYF

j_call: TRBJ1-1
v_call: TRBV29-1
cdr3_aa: CSVERGRNTEAFF

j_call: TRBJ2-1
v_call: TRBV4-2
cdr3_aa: CASSQDPAHDEQFF

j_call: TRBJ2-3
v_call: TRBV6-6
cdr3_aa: CASIKLAGGRTDTQYF

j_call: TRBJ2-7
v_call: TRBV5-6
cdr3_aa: CASGIAGNMQYF

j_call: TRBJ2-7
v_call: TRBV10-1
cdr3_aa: CASSEGQGGYEQYF

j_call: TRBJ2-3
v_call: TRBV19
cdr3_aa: CASSGVAGVAQYF

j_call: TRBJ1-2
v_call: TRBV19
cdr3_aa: CASSISVNYGYTF

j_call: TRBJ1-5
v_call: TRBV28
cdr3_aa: CASSLQGYQPQHF

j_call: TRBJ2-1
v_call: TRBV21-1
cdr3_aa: CASSADSIGDEQFF

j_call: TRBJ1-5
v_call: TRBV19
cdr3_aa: CASSMRQILLGNQPQHF

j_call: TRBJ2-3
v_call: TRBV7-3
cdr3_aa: CASSPVGGRTDTQYF

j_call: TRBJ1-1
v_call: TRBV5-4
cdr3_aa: CASSLDAGGKAFF

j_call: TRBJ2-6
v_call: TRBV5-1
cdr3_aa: CASSFNSGANVLTF

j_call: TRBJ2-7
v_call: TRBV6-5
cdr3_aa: CASSYSGQGGEQYF

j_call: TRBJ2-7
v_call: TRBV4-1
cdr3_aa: CASSHPGLAGSYEQYF

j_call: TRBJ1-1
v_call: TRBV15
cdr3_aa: CATSRDRTGNTEAFF

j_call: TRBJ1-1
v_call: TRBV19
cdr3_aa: CASRNSWGTEAFF

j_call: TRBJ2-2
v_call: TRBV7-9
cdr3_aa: CASSLAPTGELFF

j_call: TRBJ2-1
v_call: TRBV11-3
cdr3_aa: CASSKGDEQFF

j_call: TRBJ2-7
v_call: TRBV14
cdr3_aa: CASSPVGGLGYEQYF

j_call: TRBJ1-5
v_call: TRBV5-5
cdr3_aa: CASSLGEAYQPQHF

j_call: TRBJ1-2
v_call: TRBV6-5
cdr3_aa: CASSYSGPPANYGYTF

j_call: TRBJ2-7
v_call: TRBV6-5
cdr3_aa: CASSRGGQGTYEQYF

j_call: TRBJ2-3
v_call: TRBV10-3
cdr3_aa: CAISLTSKADTQYF

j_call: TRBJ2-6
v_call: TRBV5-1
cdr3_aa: CASSEALSSGANVLTF

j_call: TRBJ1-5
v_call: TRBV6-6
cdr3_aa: CASSWDRPYNQPQHF

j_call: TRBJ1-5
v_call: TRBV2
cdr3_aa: CASSGLTGQGPQHF

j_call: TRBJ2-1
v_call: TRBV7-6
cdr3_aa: CASSPGGASYNEQFF

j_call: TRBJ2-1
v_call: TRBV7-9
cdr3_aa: CASSLGQGSYNEQFF

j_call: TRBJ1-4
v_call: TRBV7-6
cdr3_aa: CASSLAGWAGEKLFF

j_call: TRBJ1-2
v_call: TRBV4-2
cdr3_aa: CASSQDRSVDGYTF

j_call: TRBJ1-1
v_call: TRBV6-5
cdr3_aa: CASSLWRFGGTEAFF